This T cell receptor beta chain is drawn from a study of T cell responses to AZD1222 COVID-19 vaccine. About this clone itself: Its antigen is as yet unknown.

The CDR3 is 14 residues long. V was clipped by 5 bases and J by 4 bases; unmatched bases: 3. Germline values: CDR1 LNHDA, CDR2 SQIVND (reference sequence). Study results and caveats: Regions 160-218 and 743-854 held dominance among vaccine-associated CD4 TCRs, which spanned spike. Most donors were white British, females outnumbered males, and clonal diversity was possibly underestimated.

TCRdb's copy holds only in-frame clones and misses some; the assay was immunoSEQ multiplex PCR. The data hold 150,000 to 190,000 clones, with approximately 90% observed a single time. Sequencing was performed on peripheral blood, taken 28 days after the second AZD1222 dose. The receptor's source is an adult who received the AZD1222 COVID-19 vaccine. This rearrangement joins TRBV19 to TRBJ2-2; 8 bases line up with TRBD2. The CDR3 protein is CASSLLAVTGELFF. The DNA for the CDR3 is TGTGCCAGTAGTTTACTAGCGGTCACCGGGGAGCTGTTTTTT. The entire variable domain, with the rest obtained from reference TRBV19 and TRBJ2-2, is as follows: DGGITQSPKYLFRKEGQNVTLSCEQNLNHDAMYWYRQDPGQGLRLIYYSQIVNDFQKGDIAEGYSVSREKKESFPLTVTSAQKNPTAFYLCASSLLAVTGELFFGEGSRLTVL.